A single sample gave rise to the 27 T cell receptor beta chains below, sequenced in a study of blood T cell repertoires in COVID-19. The method was immunoSEQ multiplex PCR; TCRdb's version includes in-frame clones alone and lacks a portion of them. Of around 130,000 clones listed, roughly 80% are singletons. The source material was peripheral blood. These receptors were obtained from a woman aged 55-70 years with acute or convalescent COVID-19.

The chain joins TRBV10-1 to TRBJ1-1; weak D call: TRBD1 (5 bases). V lost 3 bases and J 11 bases, leaving 16 bases between the germline ends. The CDR3 runs to 13 residues. Germline CDR1 reads WNHNN; CDR2 reads SYGVQD (reference sequence). The CDR3 loop reads CASSERGGKSAFF. The CDR3 DNA follows: TGCGCCAGCAGTGAACGGGGGGGAAAGTCGGCTTTCTTT.

The chain combines TRBV14 with TRBJ2-3, with D possibly being TRBD1 (6 bases). Germline CDR1 is SGHDN and CDR2 is FVKESK. The CDR3 consists of 16 residues. V was trimmed by 3 bases and J by 0 bases, leaving 13 bases between them. Here the CDR3 DNA reads TGTGCCAGCAGCCATCTAACAGGGCGCAGCACAGATACGCAGTATTTT. It is translated as CASSHLTGRSTDTQYF.

The CDR3 loop reads CSVLTAVTEAFF. DNA of the CDR3: TGCAGCGTCCTGACAGCCGTCACTGAAGCTTTCTTT. The chain recombines TRBV29-1 with TRBJ1-1; perhaps TRBD1 as D (5 bases). Looked up from germline, CDR1 is SQVTM and CDR2 is ANQGSEA. The CDR3 has 12 amino acids. V was pared by 6 bases and J by 4 bases, with 12 bases between.

The chain carries TRBV12-3 or TRBV12-4 and TRBJ2-3; the D gene is possibly TRBD1 (5 bases). V dropped 3 bases and J dropped 5 bases, with 6 bases sitting between them. The CDR3 loop spans 12 amino acids. CDR3 DNA: TGTGCCAGCAGTTTCAGGGTAGATACGCAGTATTTT. This encodes CASSFRVDTQYF.

This clone has more than one count but fewer than ten. The genes are TRBV2 and TRBJ1-5; weak D call: TRBD1 (6 bases). Germline V gene sequence: CDR1 SNHLY, CDR2 FYNNEI. Trimming removed 11 bases from V and 9 bases from J, with 23 bases in between. This CDR3 is 14 amino acids long. The CDR3 nucleotides read TGTGCCTCAGGTAAAGGGACACTGGAAGCGCCCCAGCATTTT. It specifies CASGKGTLEAPQHF. The full variable domain, its missing parts supplied by reference TRBV2 and TRBJ1-5, is EPEVTQTPSHQVTQMGQEVILRCVPISNHLYFYWYRQILGQKVEFLVSFYNNEISEKSEIFDDQFSVERPDGSNFTLKIRSTKLEDSAMYFCASGKGTLEAPQHFGDGTRLSIL.

This rearrangement joins TRBV2 to TRBJ1-5, with 10 bases identical to TRBD1. The V gene's germline CDR1 is SNHLY and CDR2 FYNNEI. V was clipped by 2 bases and J by 7 bases; unmatched bases: 2. CDR3 size: 14 residues. CDR3 amino acids: CASSERDRGQPQHF. CDR3 sequence (DNA): TGTGCCAGCAGTGAAAGGGACAGGGGACAGCCCCAGCATTTT. Complete variable domain (other parts from reference TRBV2 and TRBJ1-5): EPEVTQTPSHQVTQMGQEVILRCVPISNHLYFYWYRQILGQKVEFLVSFYNNEISEKSEIFDDQFSVERPDGSNFTLKIRSTKLEDSAMYFCASSERDRGQPQHFGDGTRLSIL.

CDR3 amino acids: CASSPRTGGMYEQYF. For the CDR3, the DNA is TGTGCCAGCAGCCCACGGACAGGGGGAATGTACGAGCAGTACTTC. The V and J genes are TRBV9 and TRBJ2-7; the match to TRBD1 covers 10 bases. The CDR3 spans 15 residues. CDR1 and CDR2 (germline): SGDLS, YYNGEE. V shed 4 bases and J 4 bases; nucleotides not matched to a gene: 8. The full variable domain, rest sourced from reference TRBV9 and TRBJ2-7, is DSGVTQTPKHLITATGQRVTLRCSPRSGDLSVYWYQQSLDQGLQFLIQYYNGEERAKGNILERFSAQQFPDLHSELNLSSLELGDSALYFCASSPRTGGMYEQYFGPGTRLTVT.

This sequence joins TRBV28 and TRBJ2-3; TRBD2 might be the D (6 bases). CDR1 and CDR2 from the germline V gene are MDHEN and SYDVKM. The CDR3 sequence is 13 residues long. Trimming shortened V by 8 bases and J by 6 bases, and 15 bases separated the two germline ends. The CDR3 DNA reads as TGTGCCAGCGGCTCCTCCCGGGGGGATACGCAGTATTTT. This gives the protein CASGSSRGDTQYF.

The genes are TRBV10-2 and TRBJ2-3; 7 bases are a match to TRBD1. CDR1 and CDR2 (germline): WSHSY, SAAADI. With V trimmed by 4 bases and J by 5 bases, 6 bases remained unmatched. The CDR3 sequence is 14 residues long. In DNA form, the CDR3 reads TGCGCCAGCAGTGCCGGACAGGTGGAAGATACGCAGTATTTT. Its protein product is CASSAGQVEDTQYF.

This chain connects TRBV5-4 to TRBJ1-1; the D gene is possibly TRBD1 (6 bases). Germline-derived CDR1 and CDR2 are SGHNT and YYREEE (reference sequence). CDR3 size: 12 residues. The ends were cut back, 0 bases at V and 11 bases at J, with 11 bases in the middle. CDR3 amino acids: CASSLGGGDAFF. DNA of the CDR3: TGTGCCAGCAGCTTGGGAGGGGGGGACGCTTTCTTT.

V usage is TRBV19 and J usage is TRBJ1-2; 7 bases map to TRBD1. CDR1 is LNHDA and CDR2 is SQIVND in the germline V gene (reference sequence). CDR3 length: 16 amino acids. The V and J ends lost 7 bases and 4 bases, in that order; junction bases with no gene match: 15. CDR3 amino acids: CASISPGTEKFYGYTF. CDR3 sequence (DNA): TGTGCCAGTATAAGCCCCGGGACAGAGAAGTTCTATGGCTACACCTTC.

The chain is built from TRBV18 and TRBJ1-1, with 8 bases matching TRBD1. After removal of 4 bases from V and 10 bases from J, the junction contained 11 bases not matched to a gene. The length of the CDR3 is 14 residues. The V gene's germline CDR1 is KGHSH and CDR2 LQKENI. The CDR3: CASSLDRELRRAFF. The CDR3 DNA reads as TGTGCCAGCTCACTGGACAGGGAGCTTCGTCGAGCTTTCTTT.

V usage is TRBV28 and J usage is TRBJ1-1; no reliable D call. CDR1 and CDR2 from the germline V gene are MDHEN and SYDVKM. Trimming took 11 bases from V and 8 from J, leaving 18 bases between them. This CDR3 has 12 residues. CDR3 bases: TGTGCCTCCGCGGGTTCCAGAGACGAAGCTTTCTTT. It codes for CASAGSRDEAFF.

This chain links TRBV19 with TRBJ1-5, with D maybe TRBD1 (6 bases). CDR1 is LNHDA, CDR2 SQIVND, per germline (reference sequence). The CDR3 contains 13 residues. Trimming pared 4 bases from V and 5 bases from J, leaving 9 bases between. CDR3 coding DNA: TGTGCCAGTAGTAAACAGGGAGATCAGCCCCAGCATTTT. It encodes CASSKQGDQPQHF.

The chain links TRBV6-5 to TRBJ2-5; D perhaps matches TRBD2 (5 bases). This CDR3 is 13 amino acids long. CDR1 and CDR2 (germline): MNHEY, SVGAGI. The V gene lost 6 bases and the J gene lost 5 bases, with 13 bases spanning the gap. CDR3 sequence reads: CASSGVAKETQYF. The CDR3 coding sequence is TGTGCCAGCAGCGGGGTTGCGAAGGAGACCCAGTACTTC.

This chain joins TRBV6-5 and TRBJ2-3, with 8 bases that match TRBD1. With V trimmed by 10 bases and J by 1 base, 4 bases remained unmatched. The CDR3 extends over 13 amino acids. Germline CDR1 is MNHEY and CDR2 is SVGAGI. In DNA, the CDR3 is TGTGCCACTAAGACAGGGGGCACAGATACGCAGTATTTT. Its protein product is CATKTGGTDTQYF.

This chain connects TRBV5-4 to TRBJ1-2, with 11 bases identical to TRBD1. The V and J ends lost 4 bases and 4 bases, in that order; junction bases with no gene match: 6. The CDR3 consists of 15 residues. From germline, CDR1 is SGHNT and CDR2 YYREEE (reference sequence). The CDR3 DNA follows: TGTGCCAGCAGCCCGGACAGGGGGCTTTTCTATGGCTACACCTTC. Protein product: CASSPDRGLFYGYTF.

This clone has a single count. The chain combines TRBV19 with TRBJ1-2, with 8 bases lining up with TRBD1. The CDR3 extends over 14 amino acids. CDR1 is LNHDA and CDR2 is SQIVND in the germline V gene (reference sequence). With 7 bases clipped from V and 2 bases from J, the junction kept 6 bases outside the gene matches. The CDR3 loop reads CASTDGTGNYGYTF. CDR3 coding DNA: TGTGCCAGTACCGACGGGACAGGAAACTATGGCTACACCTTC.

The J gene is TRBJ1-2, the V gene TRBV7-9; D is ambiguous. The V end lost 5 bases, the J end lost 8 bases, and 6 bases lay between the germline ends. This CDR3 has 10 residues. Germline CDR1 reads SEHNR; CDR2 reads FQNEAQ (reference sequence). The CDR3, as DNA: TGTGCCAGCAGCCCCTTAGGCTACACCTTC. It translates to CASSPLGYTF.

V usage is TRBV6-1 and J usage is TRBJ1-6, with TRBD1 identical over 9 bases. The V gene's germline CDR1 is MNHNS and CDR2 SASEGT. The CDR3 contains 17 residues. V lost 2 bases to trimming and J lost 7 bases; unmatched junction nucleotides: 9. Written as DNA, the CDR3 is TGTGCCAGCAGTGAACCCTTCGGGGACAGGGAAAATTCACCCCTCCACTTT. Protein: CASSEPFGDRENSPLHF.

The chain employs TRBV6-5 and TRBJ1-2; D is uncertain. V was cut by 7 bases and J by 0 bases, with 12 bases left in between. Germline CDR1 and CDR2: MNHEY and SVGAGI. The CDR3 contains 14 residues. CDR3 protein: CASKESQANYGYTF. CDR3 bases: TGTGCCAGCAAGGAGAGTCAAGCTAACTATGGCTACACCTTC.

The chain couples TRBV14 to TRBJ1-2, with 8 positions matching TRBD1. The ends lost 4 bases at V and 8 bases at J; junction bases unmatched: 6. Germline V gene data show CDR1 as SGHDN and CDR2 as FVKESK. The CDR3 loop spans 13 amino acids. Written as DNA, the CDR3 is TGTGCCAGCAGCCGAGGACAGGGACGAGGCTACACCTTC. This sequence encodes CASSRGQGRGYTF. Complete variable domain (other parts from reference TRBV14 and TRBJ1-2): EAGVTQFPSHSVIEKGQTVTLRCDPISGHDNLYWYRRVMGKEIKFLLHFVKESKQDESGMPNNRFLAERTGGTYSTLKVQPAELEDSGVYFCASSRGQGRGYTFGSGTRLTVV.

The rearrangement uses TRBV7-9 and TRBJ1-2; possible D gene TRBD1, 6 bases. Germline V gene sequence: CDR1 SEHNR, CDR2 FQNEAQ (reference sequence). This CDR3 contains 12 residues. Trimming took off 5 bases at V and 7 bases at J, with 11 bases between the two ends. The CDR3 spells CASSTGSAGYTF. The CDR3 DNA follows: TGTGCCAGCAGCACAGGGTCGGCTGGCTACACCTTC.

This clone has only a few counts. The chain uses TRBV11-2 and TRBJ1-6; TRBD1 matches 9 bases. Germline lookup yields CDR1 SGHAT and CDR2 FQNNGV. The CDR3 sequence is 17 residues long. Unmatched junction bases numbered 15, after V lost 5 bases and J lost 10 bases. Here the CDR3 DNA reads TGTGCCAGCAGCATTAAACAGGGGGCAAGAGGAGGCTCACCCCTCCACTTT. This gives the protein CASSIKQGARGGSPLHF.

The chain uses TRBV5-1 and TRBJ1-2; 11 bases agree with TRBD1. With 4 bases clipped from V and 4 bases from J, the junction kept 15 bases outside the gene matches. This CDR3 spans 18 amino acids. Per germline, CDR1 SGHRS and CDR2 YFSETQ. CDR3 bases: TGCGCCAGCAGCCCCACCACGACCACCGGGACAGGGGGCTATGGCTACACCTTC. Translating it yields CASSPTTTTGTGGYGYTF.

This clone is deemed medium-sized. The CDR3 reads CASSNRQGLGDTQYF. The CDR3 nucleotides read TGTGCCAGCAGTAACAGACAGGGGCTCGGAGATACGCAGTATTTT. J is TRBJ2-3 and V is TRBV6-5; TRBD1 agrees at 8 bases. There are 15 residues in the CDR3. CDR1 and CDR2 from the germline V gene are MNHEY and SVGAGI. Trimming cost V 5 bases and J 5 bases; bases outside gene matches: 9.

The chain employs TRBV24-1 and TRBJ2-4; D is possibly TRBD1 (5 bases). Per germline, CDR1 KGHDR and CDR2 SFDVKD. The CDR3 totals 15 residues. With 6 bases removed from V and 0 bases from J, the gap between germline ends came to 11 bases. CDR3 DNA sequence: TGTGCCACCAGTCCAGGGTCTTTAGCCAAAAACATTCAGTACTTC. Translating it yields CATSPGSLAKNIQYF.